This TCR beta chain comes out of a study of cytomegalovirus exposure and HLA in healthy donors. With 60 Vbeta and 13 Jbeta primers, the PCR was carried out. The data were produced by immunoSEQ multiplex PCR, yet TCRdb's version contains in-frame clones alone and is incomplete. The specimen's table records 180,000 or so clones. The source material was PBMCs. This TCR derives from a woman aged 18-35 years in good health and CMV-seropositive.

The CDR3 DNA reads TGTGCCAGCAGCACCCCGGACAGGGCCCACGAGCAGTACTTC. Protein product: CASSTPDRAHEQYF. The chain carries TRBV7-9 and TRBJ2-5; TRBD1 matches at 8 bases. Near its end, the DNA agrees better with TRBJ2-7, so the J call may be wrong. The CDR3 runs to 14 residues. The germline V gene encodes CDR1 SEHNR and CDR2 FQNEAQ (reference sequence).